This T cell receptor beta chain was sequenced for a study of blood T cell repertoires in COVID-19. The overall study: Donors in the United States, Italy and Spain gave samples during acute or convalescent COVID-19. From T cells, B-cell-depleted T cells, or PBMCs came the material, which was cDNA or gDNA.

The authors' processing: Scientists estimated how many nucleated cells there were by amplifying reference gene primers. Data came from immunoSEQ multiplex PCR; TCRdb stores just in-frame clones and leaves some out. D and trimming were read from the DNA, whereas the V and J calls and clone size are those reported in that table. The profile shows under 250,000 clones, about 90% of them singletons. Trimming removed 2 bases from V and 10 bases from J, with 15 bases in between. The CDR3 has 13 residues. Germline V lookup: CDR1 SGHNT, CDR2 YYREEE (reference sequence). The TCR originated in a man aged 30 to 39 with acute or convalescent COVID-19. Sequenced sample: peripheral blood. The chain carries TRBV5-4 and TRBJ1-1; D gene ambiguous. CDR3 nucleotide sequence: TGTGCCAGCAGCTTCCGCGGGCAGACCTCAGCTTTCTTT. Amino acid sequence: CASSFRGQTSAFF.